Following are 3 T cell receptor beta chains from one sample sequenced in a study of T cells in Graves' hyperthyroidism and ophthalmopathy. Template material for amplifying TCR beta CDR3 regions consisted of RNA transcripts. The study used the HTBI primer set for a first-round RT-PCR of the TCR CDR3. One entry per CDR3 protein results from TCRdb running MiXCR on the multiplex PCR reads. Among 350,000 to 450,000 distinct CDR3 sequences listed, 17% were seen once. Source material: blood. These receptors came from a woman aged 30 to 39 with Graves' hyperthyroidism that later progressed to Graves' ophthalmopathy.

This clonotype was observed many times. The J gene is TRBJ1-2, the V gene TRBV2; D is unresolved. CDR1 is SNHLY, CDR2 FYNNEI, per germline. Trimming stripped 6 bases from V and 3 bases from J, with 5 bases between. The CDR3 is made up of 11 amino acids. The CDR3 nucleotides are TGTGCCAGCAGACTAGACTATGGCTACACCTTC. This encodes CASRLDYGYTF.

This clonotype has at least ten counts. The chain combines TRBV6-2 or TRBV6-3 with TRBJ2-5; 10 nucleotides align to TRBD1. V dropped 4 bases and J dropped 5; count of bases not matched to a gene: 10. Germline V gives CDR1 MNHEY, CDR2 SVGEGT. The CDR3 length is 16 residues. The CDR3 here is CASSSGTGALLETQYF. The CDR3 DNA follows: TGTGCCAGCAGTTCCGGGACAGGGGCCCTTCTGGAGACCCAGTACTTC.

In DNA form, the CDR3 reads TGTGCCAGCAGGGGTACTCGGGGAGGGCAAGAGACCCAGTACTTC. Translation: CASRGTRGGQETQYF. This rearrangement joins TRBV28 to TRBJ2-5, with 7 bases identical to TRBD2. Germline-derived CDR1 and CDR2 are MDHEN and SYDVKM. The CDR3 totals 15 residues. Trimming cost V 6 bases and J 2 bases; bases outside gene matches: 9.